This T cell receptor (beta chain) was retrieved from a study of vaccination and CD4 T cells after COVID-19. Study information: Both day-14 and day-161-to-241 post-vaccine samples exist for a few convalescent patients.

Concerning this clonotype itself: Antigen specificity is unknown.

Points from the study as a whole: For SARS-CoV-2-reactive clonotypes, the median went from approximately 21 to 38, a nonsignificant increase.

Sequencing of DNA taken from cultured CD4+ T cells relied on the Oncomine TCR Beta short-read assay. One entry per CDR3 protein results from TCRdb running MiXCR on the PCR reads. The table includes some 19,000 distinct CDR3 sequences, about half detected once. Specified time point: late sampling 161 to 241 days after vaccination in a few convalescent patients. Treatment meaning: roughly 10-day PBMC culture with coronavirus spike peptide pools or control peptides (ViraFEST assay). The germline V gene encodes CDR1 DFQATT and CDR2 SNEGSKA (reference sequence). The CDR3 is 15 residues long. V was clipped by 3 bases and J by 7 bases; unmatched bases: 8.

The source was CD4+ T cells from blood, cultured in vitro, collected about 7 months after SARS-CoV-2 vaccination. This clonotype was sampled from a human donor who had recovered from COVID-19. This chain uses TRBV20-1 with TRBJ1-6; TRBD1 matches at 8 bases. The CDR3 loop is CSASPTGGLNSPLHF. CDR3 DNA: TGCAGTGCTAGCCCAACAGGGGGACTAAATTCACCCCTCCACTTT.